A selection of T cell receptor beta chains follows, all from one sample in a study of T cells in Graves' hyperthyroidism and ophthalmopathy. MiXCR was run by TCRdb on the multiplex PCR reads, yielding one entry per CDR3 protein. The sample lists under 250,000 distinct CDR3 sequences; approximately 25% were seen once. The source material was blood. These receptors came from a woman aged 40 to 50 with Graves' ophthalmopathy. Each CDR3 is given with its conserved first and last residue. The order of the fields is clone size, J gene, CDR3 length, D gene, V gene, CDR3 protein, CDR3 DNA. A D gene is named only where the DNA matches it firmly. Only part of the rows carry a size: once, few, many, or a class if the clone is expanded.

abundance: medium-sized
j_gene: TRBJ1-1
len: 13
d_gene: TRBD1
v_gene: TRBV29-1
CDR3aa: CSVQQGAYTEAFF
CDR3nt: TGCAGCGTCCAACAGGGGGCTTACACTGAAGCTTTCTTT

abundance: many
j_gene: TRBJ2-5
len: 15
d_gene: NA
v_gene: TRBV3-1
CDR3aa: CASSQASLFQETQYF
CDR3nt: TGTGCCAGCAGCCAAGCATCGCTTTTTCAAGAGACCCAGTACTTC

abundance: NA
j_gene: TRBJ2-5
len: 17
d_gene: TRBD2
v_gene: TRBV28
CDR3aa: CASSFSKAGVGQETQYF
CDR3nt: TGTGCCAGCAGTTTCTCCAAGGCGGGAGTGGGTCAAGAGACCCAGTACTTC

abundance: many
j_gene: TRBJ2-5
len: 14
d_gene: NA
v_gene: TRBV18
CDR3aa: CASSPGLRQETQYF
CDR3nt: TGTGCCAGCTCACCGGGACTCCGCCAAGAGACCCAGTACTTC

abundance: many
j_gene: TRBJ2-5
len: 17
d_gene: TRBD2
v_gene: TRBV30
CDR3aa: CAWSVSPGTGGWETQYF
CDR3nt: TGTGCCTGGAGCGTCTCCCCGGGAACGGGAGGGTGGGAGACCCAGTACTTC

abundance: many
j_gene: TRBJ1-2
len: 14
d_gene: NA
v_gene: TRBV27
CDR3aa: CASSIRGGGNGYTF
CDR3nt: TGTGCCAGCAGTATACGTGGTGGGGGGAATGGCTACACCTTC

abundance: many
j_gene: TRBJ2-1
len: 15
d_gene: NA
v_gene: TRBV5-6
CDR3aa: CASSLNGRTFVEQFF
CDR3nt: TGTGCCAGCAGCTTGAACGGACGGACCTTTGTAGAGCAGTTCTTC

abundance: many
j_gene: TRBJ1-5
len: 15
d_gene: TRBD1
v_gene: TRBV19
CDR3aa: CASNIQGIGNQPQHF
CDR3nt: TGTGCCAGTAATATACAGGGGATCGGCAATCAGCCCCAGCATTTT

abundance: many
j_gene: TRBJ1-6
len: 16
d_gene: NA
v_gene: TRBV12-3/TRBV12-4
CDR3aa: CASRPEPGQNNSPLHF
CDR3nt: TGTGCCAGCAGACCCGAACCCGGACAGAATAATTCACCCCTCCACTTT

abundance: few
j_gene: TRBJ1-1
len: 13
d_gene: TRBD1
v_gene: TRBV19
CDR3aa: CASTGGEDTEAFF
CDR3nt: TGTGCCAGTACAGGGGGCGAGGACACTGAAGCTTTCTTT

abundance: many
j_gene: TRBJ2-7
len: 16
d_gene: NA
v_gene: TRBV4-1
CDR3aa: CASSQEPGRRFYEQYF
CDR3nt: TGCGCCAGCAGCCAAGAGCCGGGACGCCGATTTTACGAGCAGTACTTC

abundance: NA
j_gene: TRBJ2-7
len: 16
d_gene: NA
v_gene: TRBV19
CDR3aa: CASSLSRSGFAHEQYF
CDR3nt: TGTGCCAGTAGTCTCTCAAGAAGCGGATTTGCGCACGAGCAGTACTTC

abundance: many
j_gene: TRBJ1-2
len: 13
d_gene: TRBD1
v_gene: TRBV30
CDR3aa: CAWRQGQYYGYTF
CDR3nt: TGTGCCTGGAGACAGGGACAGTACTATGGCTACACCTTC

abundance: many
j_gene: TRBJ2-5
len: 15
d_gene: TRBD1
v_gene: TRBV12-3/TRBV12-4
CDR3aa: CASSPGTGIGKTQYF
CDR3nt: TGTGCCAGCAGTCCAGGGACAGGGATAGGAAAGACCCAGTACTTC

abundance: NA
j_gene: TRBJ1-1
len: 10
d_gene: NA
v_gene: TRBV24-1
CDR3aa: CATSHRWAFF
CDR3nt: TGTGCCACCAGCCACAGATGGGCTTTCTTT

abundance: many
j_gene: TRBJ1-2
len: 15
d_gene: NA
v_gene: TRBV6-5
CDR3aa: CASSYNQVWGHGYTF
CDR3nt: TGTGCCAGCAGTTACAACCAGGTTTGGGGACATGGCTACACCTTC

abundance: many
j_gene: TRBJ2-7
len: 15
d_gene: NA
v_gene: TRBV9
CDR3aa: CASSVKQGTIHEQYF
CDR3nt: TGTGCCAGCAGCGTAAAACAAGGGACGATCCACGAGCAGTACTTC

abundance: many
j_gene: TRBJ1-3
len: 14
d_gene: TRBD1
v_gene: TRBV20-1
CDR3aa: CSARDRGSANTIYF
CDR3nt: TGCAGTGCACGAGACAGGGGTTCAGCAAACACCATATATTTT

abundance: many
j_gene: TRBJ2-7
len: 14
d_gene: TRBD2
v_gene: TRBV6-1
CDR3aa: CASRKLAGTYEQYF
CDR3nt: TGTGCCAGCAGGAAACTAGCGGGCACCTACGAGCAGTACTTC

abundance: NA
j_gene: TRBJ2-7
len: 14
d_gene: NA
v_gene: TRBV12-3/TRBV12-4
CDR3aa: CASSATESGYEQYF
CDR3nt: TGTGCCAGCAGTGCGACAGAGTCCGGCTACGAGCAGTACTTC

abundance: many
j_gene: TRBJ1-2
len: 14
d_gene: TRBD1
v_gene: TRBV20-1
CDR3aa: CSARPPGQGSGYTF
CDR3nt: TGCAGTGCTAGGCCCCCGGGACAGGGATCTGGCTACACCTTC

abundance: NA
j_gene: TRBJ1-2
len: 13
d_gene: NA
v_gene: TRBV29-1
CDR3aa: CSVEMGKNYGYTF
CDR3nt: TGCAGCGTAGAGATGGGGAAGAACTATGGCTACACCTTC

abundance: NA
j_gene: TRBJ1-5
len: 14
d_gene: NA
v_gene: TRBV28
CDR3aa: CASSTWGRDQPQHF
CDR3nt: TGTGCCAGCAGCACTTGGGGGCGTGATCAGCCCCAGCATTTT

abundance: NA
j_gene: TRBJ2-7
len: 13
d_gene: NA
v_gene: TRBV14
CDR3aa: CASSPYGEDEQYF
CDR3nt: TGTGCCAGCAGCCCCTATGGAGAGGACGAGCAGTACTTC

abundance: NA
j_gene: TRBJ2-5
len: 12
d_gene: NA
v_gene: TRBV2
CDR3aa: CATSDSQETQYF
CDR3nt: TGTGCCACCTCGGACAGCCAAGAGACCCAGTACTTC